This T cell receptor (beta chain) was captured in a study of blood T cell repertoires in COVID-19. Overall study: Sites across the United States, Italy and Spain contributed samples from acute and convalescent COVID-19. PBMCs, B-cell-depleted T cells, or T cells provided the cDNA or gDNA that made up the material.

The V gene lost 4 bases and the J gene lost 1 base, with 7 bases spanning the gap. The germline V gene encodes CDR1 WSHSY and CDR2 SAAADI. This CDR3 comprises 14 residues. Authors' analysis steps: Amplification from reference gene primers served as the basis for estimated nucleated cell counts. The method was immunoSEQ multiplex PCR; TCRdb's version includes in-frame clones alone and lacks a portion of them. The V and J calls and the clone size are those of that table, but D and trimming were determined from the DNA. The sample shows 95,000 to 130,000 clones, approximately 82% of them seen only once. This clone was detected a few times.

The sequencing sample was made of peripheral blood. The chain combines TRBV10-2 with TRBJ2-2; D possibly corresponds to TRBD1 (6 bases). The TCR comes from a man aged 65-85 years with active or convalescent COVID-19. The DNA of the CDR3 is TGCGCCAGCAGTGGCAGGGGGAACACCGGGGAGCTGTTTTTT. It codes for CASSGRGNTGELFF.